These 2 T cell receptor beta chains came from one sample sequenced in a study of monozygotic twins with inflammatory bowel disease. With the 5' RACE reads reprocessed, TCRdb shows one record per CDR3 protein and no DNA. The sample has 330,000 or so distinct CDR3 sequences. Sample: blood. Every receptor here comes from a human donor with ulcerative colitis or Crohn's disease, or a healthy co-twin of an affected twin (not recorded which).

The chain has TRBV7-9 and TRBJ1-1; TCRdb designates TRBD1, a call that cannot be tested without DNA. Germline CDR1 SEHNR, CDR2 FQNEAQ (reference sequence). The CDR3 is 13 amino acids. The CDR3 is CAGFTDRGTEAFF.

The chain is built from TRBV20-1 and TRBJ2-3; TCRdb gives TRBD2 as the D gene, but with no DNA this cannot be confirmed. This CDR3 is 17 amino acids long. CDR1 and CDR2 (germline): DFQATT, SNEGSKA (reference sequence). CDR3 sequence: CSARLAGGLRSTDTQYF.